These 20 T cell receptor beta chains share one sample of origin, sequenced in a study of control samples from healthy donors and cancer patients. Sequenced by immunoSEQ multiplex PCR; TCRdb stores in-frame clones only, minus some. Among around 94,000 clones listed, less than 95% were seen once. Sample: blood. These TCRs come from a woman aged 18-35 years in good health.

This sequence joins TRBV9 and TRBJ1-2, with TRBD1 matching over 9 bases. Germline trimming cut 4 bases from V and 2 bases from J; bases unmatched to any gene: 6. The CDR3 totals 15 residues. Germline-derived CDR1 and CDR2 are SGDLS and YYNGEE. CDR3 amino acids: CASSTTGTGNYGYTF. Here the CDR3 DNA reads TGTGCCAGCAGCACAACCGGGACAGGGAACTATGGCTACACCTTC.

The V and J genes are TRBV10-1 and TRBJ1-1; 7 bases agree with TRBD1. CDR3 length: 15 residues. V lost 4 bases, J lost 6 bases, and 11 bases stayed unmatched. Germline CDR1 WNHNN, CDR2 SYGVQD (reference sequence). The CDR3 sequence: CASSGLRQGSAEAFF. CDR3 DNA sequence: TGCGCCAGCAGTGGACTCCGACAGGGTAGCGCTGAAGCTTTCTTT.

The chain combines TRBV7-9 with TRBJ2-7; no firm D call. The CDR3 has 13 residues. With 7 bases removed from V and 1 base from J, the gap between germline ends came to 11 bases. CDR1 and CDR2 from the germline V gene are SEHNR and FQNEAQ (reference sequence). This CDR3 reads CASTTLGSYEQYF. The CDR3 DNA follows: TGTGCCAGCACCACTTTGGGTTCCTACGAGCAGTACTTC.

CDR3 bases: TGCGCCAGCAGCTACTCAACAGGTTTATCCTACGAGCAGTACTTC. It yields the protein CASSYSTGLSYEQYF. V usage is TRBV5-1 and J usage is TRBJ2-7; D possibly corresponds to TRBD1 (5 bases). The ends were cut back, 3 bases at V and 1 base at J, with 14 bases in the middle. Germline V CDR1 and CDR2: SGHRS, YFSETQ. This CDR3 contains 15 residues.

J is TRBJ1-1 and V is TRBV9, with D possibly matching TRBD1 (6 bases). This CDR3 region has 15 residues. CDR1 SGDLS and CDR2 YYNGEE come from the germline V gene. Trimming pared 4 bases from V and 3 bases from J, leaving 16 bases between. In nucleotides, the CDR3 is TGTGCCAGCAGCCAAGTACAGGGCGGGGACACTGAAGCTTTCTTT. Translated, it gives CASSQVQGGDTEAFF.

Worth noting for this clone: At the DNA level, this CDR3 is encoded by other sequences in the same sample as well. This chain uses TRBV6-5 with TRBJ1-2; perhaps TRBD1 as D (5 bases). This CDR3 has 12 amino acids. The V and J ends lost 6 bases and 4 bases respectively, with 9 bases between them. CDR1 and CDR2 from the germline V gene are MNHEY and SVGAGI. The CDR3 loop is CASSTGAYGYTF. The DNA for the CDR3 is TGTGCCAGCAGCACCGGGGCCTATGGCTACACCTTC.

The rearrangement joins TRBV18 to TRBJ2-7; 8 nucleotides match TRBD2. Losses at the gene ends were 2 bases for V and 0 bases for J; bases not matched to a gene: 0. This CDR3 region has 14 residues. The germline V gene encodes CDR1 KGHSH and CDR2 LQKENI. The CDR3 here is CASSPTSGSYEQYF. CDR3 DNA: TGTGCCAGCTCACCAACTAGCGGCTCCTACGAGCAGTACTTC. Supplemented by reference TRBV18 and TRBJ2-7, the full variable domain reads NAGVMQNPRHLVRRRGQEARLRCSPMKGHSHVYWYRQLPEEGLKFMVYLQKENIIDESGMPKERFSAEFPKEGPSILRIQQVVRGDSAAYFCASSPTSGSYEQYFGPGTRLTVT.

The chain recombines TRBV10-3 with TRBJ1-2, with 10 bases identical to TRBD1. This CDR3 has 14 amino acids. Trimming removed 10 bases from V and 4 bases from J; junction bases left unmatched: 9. CDR1 and CDR2 from the germline V gene are ENHRY and SYGVKD. CDR3 loop: CATNRDRGVYGYTF. The CDR3, as DNA: TGTGCCACGAACCGGGACAGGGGAGTCTATGGCTACACCTTC.

This rearrangement joins TRBV5-6 to TRBJ1-2; D is unclear. This CDR3 comprises 14 residues. The V and J ends lost 4 bases and 4 bases respectively, with 14 bases between them. Looked up from germline, CDR1 is SGHDT and CDR2 is YYEEEE. The CDR3 loop reads CASSRAPSIYGYTF. CDR3 in DNA: TGTGCCAGCAGCCGCGCCCCCAGTATCTATGGCTACACCTTC.

The genes are TRBV7-6 and TRBJ2-1; D is unclear. Per germline, CDR1 SGHVS and CDR2 FNYEAQ. The CDR3 is 13 amino acids. V dropped 4 bases and J dropped 4 bases, with 8 bases sitting between them. CDR3 in DNA: TGTGCCAGCAGCTCCTCCCTTTACAATGAGCAGTTCTTC. This sequence encodes CASSSSLYNEQFF. Supplemented by reference TRBV7-6 and TRBJ2-1, the full variable domain reads GAGVSQSPRYKVTKRGQDVALRCDPISGHVSLYWYRQALGQGPEFLTYFNYEAQQDKSGLPNDRFSAERPEGSISTLTIQRTEQRDSAMYRCASSSSLYNEQFFGPGTRLTVL.

This clone was observed a handful of times. The rearrangement uses TRBV6-4 and TRBJ1-5; 8 positions agree with TRBD1. The CDR3 length is 14 residues. Germline V CDR1 and CDR2: MRHNA, SNTAGT. V lost 4 bases, J lost 4 bases, and 3 bases stayed unmatched. The CDR3 nucleotides read TGTGCCAGCAGTGGGCACAGGGGGAATCAGCCCCAGCATTTT. Residues: CASSGHRGNQPQHF.

The chain employs TRBV6-4 and TRBJ1-2; the match to TRBD1 covers 7 bases. The V gene end was trimmed by 8 bases and the J gene end by 4 bases; junction bases not matched to a gene: 19. The CDR3 contains 17 residues. Germline V gene sequence: CDR1 MRHNA, CDR2 SNTAGT. CDR3 DNA sequence: TGTGCCAGCCCCGATACGAACCGGGACAGCGGACCCTATGGCTACACCTTC. This encodes CASPDTNRDSGPYGYTF.

The rearrangement links TRBV7-3 to TRBJ1-1; TRBD1 is a possible D gene (5 bases). V was shortened by 5 bases and J by 6 bases, with 16 bases between the two germline ends. The CDR3 covers 14 residues. Germline V gene sequence: CDR1 SGHTA, CDR2 FQGTGA. The CDR3 coding sequence is TGTGCCAGCAGCCAACGTTACGCGGGACCTGAAGCTTTCTTT. Residues: CASSQRYAGPEAFF.

This chain joins TRBV5-1 and TRBJ2-7; 8 bases map to TRBD1. V shed 2 bases and J 2 bases; nucleotides not matched to a gene: 6. The CDR3 spans 15 residues. Germline V lookup: CDR1 SGHRS, CDR2 YFSETQ. CDR3 residues: CASSLDGQGTYEQYF. The CDR3 DNA reads TGCGCCAGCAGCTTAGATGGACAGGGCACCTACGAGCAGTACTTC.

The chain is built from TRBV6-5 and TRBJ1-4; 7 positions agree with TRBD1. The V segment lost 7 bases and the J segment 7 bases; nucleotides outside the gene matches: 6. Germline CDR1 is MNHEY and CDR2 is SVGAGI. This CDR3 contains 13 residues. CDR3 loop: CASNLRGSEKLFF. The CDR3 region has the DNA TGTGCCAGCAACCTCAGGGGGTCTGAAAAACTGTTTTTT.

The sample holds one count of this clone. The CDR3 is CAAGVQGQSEQYF. Here the CDR3 DNA reads TGTGCCGCGGGGGTCCAGGGCCAAAGCGAGCAGTACTTC. The V and J genes are TRBV6-5 and TRBJ2-7, with 7 bases lining up with TRBD2. Germline CDR1 MNHEY, CDR2 SVGAGI. CDR3 length: 13 amino acids. Losses at the gene ends were 11 bases for V and 6 bases for J; bases not matched to a gene: 13.

The rearrangement links TRBV7-9 to TRBJ1-6; D is uncertain. Germline V gene data show CDR1 as SEHNR and CDR2 as FQNEAQ (reference sequence). The CDR3 is 14 residues long. The ends were cut back, 1 base at V and 7 bases at J, with 8 bases in the middle. The CDR3 DNA follows: TGTGCCAGCAGCTTAGAAAGGCCCAATTCACCCCTCCACTTT. Amino acid sequence: CASSLERPNSPLHF.

This chain links TRBV19 with TRBJ1-1; D gene unclear. Germline V gives CDR1 LNHDA, CDR2 SQIVND (reference sequence). The CDR3 runs 14 residues. V was trimmed by 9 bases and J by 3 bases, leaving 17 bases between them. DNA for the CDR3: TGTGCCAGCGTTAGGCAGGCGGTCGACACTGAAGCTTTCTTT. Protein: CASVRQAVDTEAFF.

The chain is built from TRBV5-1 and TRBJ1-2; 7 nucleotides align to TRBD1. Germline loops: CDR1 SGHRS, CDR2 YFSETQ. V lost 4 bases and J lost 6; bases outside the gene matches: 6. This CDR3 spans 13 amino acids. The CDR3 bases are TGCGCCAGCAGCGGGGGGACAGCCCATGGCTACACCTTC. Translation gives CASSGGTAHGYTF.

The chain employs TRBV4-1 and TRBJ2-4; TRBD1 agrees at 8 bases. Losses at the gene ends were 3 bases for V and 4 bases for J; bases not matched to a gene: 8. The CDR3 contains 16 residues. In germline, CDR1 is MGHRA, CDR2 YSYEKL. CDR3 in DNA: TGCGCCAGCAGCCACACCGCCGGACAGGGAAAAAACATTCAGTACTTC. Its translation: CASSHTAGQGKNIQYF.